This TCR beta chain came from a study of spatial heterogeneity in lung cancer. Study-level background: Detection of beta-chain sequences consistently exceeded that of alpha-chain sequences.

Time point defined: sample taken at primary tumor resection. Material for sequencing was whole RNA from tumor, nontumor lung or frozen PBMC, left unsorted. Untreated early-stage non-small cell lung cancer patients, over 55 in total, were the donors. This clonotype occurred many times. Little can be read into the size of this beta chain, an off-target read in a library designed for alpha chains. The CDR3 contains 14 residues. V lost 5 bases to trimming and J lost 8 bases; unmatched junction nucleotides: 4. Unique molecular identifiers tagged every individual TCR cDNA molecule. One entry per CDR3 protein results from TCRdb running MiXCR on the 5' RACE reads. The sample contains approximately 13,000 distinct CDR3 sequences, over 5% of which appear only once.

This receptor was identified in a human donor with early-stage non-small cell lung cancer. This chain joins TRBV12-3 or TRBV12-4 and TRBJ2-4; TRBD1 matches 12 bases. Material: lung tumor tissue, obtained at surgery. The DNA for the CDR3 is TGTGCCAGCAGTCGGGACAGGGGGCGAGACATTCAGTACTTC. Translated, it gives CASSRDRGRDIQYF.